This is a list of T cell receptor beta chains from one sample in a study of blood T cell repertoires in COVID-19. Sequenced by immunoSEQ multiplex PCR; TCRdb stores in-frame clones only, minus some. The sample has roughly 280,000 clones; roughly 90% are singletons. Specimen: peripheral blood. These receptors were taken from a man aged 50 or older with acute or convalescent COVID-19. Both conserved end residues are part of each CDR3.

V gene	J gene	CDR3 protein
TRBV7-8	TRBJ2-3	CASSPPLSIRDTQYF
TRBV12-5	TRBJ1-2	CASGLGWEDYGYTF
TRBV9	TRBJ1-1	CASSLLDTVNTEAFF
TRBV7-8	TRBJ2-2	CASRPLRSGRGTGELFF
TRBV10-3	TRBJ2-2	CAISHRDRDTGELFF
TRBV11-2	TRBJ1-6	CASSSPAGTYNSPLHF
TRBV19	TRBJ1-6	CASSPEGPFGFREISPLHF
TRBV3-1/TRBV3-2	TRBJ2-5	CASISSGGRETQYF
TRBV5-4	TRBJ1-2	CASSNQGLNYGYTF
TRBV7-2	TRBJ2-2	CASSLRAGTNTGELFF
TRBV5-6	TRBJ2-7	CASSPLDSYEQYF
TRBV24-1	TRBJ2-2	CATSDPPGQGATGELFF
TRBV3-1/TRBV3-2	TRBJ2-7	CASSETTPYEQYF
TRBV19	TRBJ2-1	CASRLLSGTIHNEQFF
TRBV10-2	TRBJ2-7	CASSDPGTTTYEQYF
TRBV15	TRBJ2-2	CATSRDRDRAGELFF
TRBV5-6	TRBJ1-2	CASSLKLEGTYTF
TRBV5-1	TRBJ1-5	CASSLATGSNQPQHF
TRBV5-1	TRBJ2-7	CASSLGRAQSSYEQYF
TRBV19	TRBJ1-6	CASSRGTGVRSPLHF
TRBV6-4	TRBJ2-6	CASSDSGDVALTF
TRBV7-3	TRBJ2-1	CASSSQRGPSGEQFF
TRBV2	TRBJ2-6	CATTGTPSSGANVLTF